These 6 T cell receptor beta chains came from one sample sequenced in a study of sequential checkpoint blockade in melanoma (dated by TCRdb to between 2018 and 2021). The protocol used for the library was the immunoSEQ multiplex PCR assay. TCRdb mirrors the immuneACCESS table, restricted to in-frame sequences. Some clones are absent from its copies; in checked studies, under half trace to an unresolved V gene, and the reason for the others is unknown. Recorded for this sample are 7,900 or so clones; around 20% of them occurred a single time. 5.5% to 6% of the sample comes from the top ten. What the treatment or condition label conveys for this sample: randomized to nivolumab then ipilimumab (arm A) or the reverse (arm B). The sequencing used tumor tissue (inferred from file names), collected from a patient given nivolumab and ipilimumab in sequence. The source of these receptors is a human donor with melanoma.

This clone appeared many times. V and J are TRBV11-3 and TRBJ2-1; D not certain. V was pared by 5 bases and J by 3 bases, with 17 bases between. Germline CDR1 reads SGHNT; CDR2 reads YENEEA. The CDR3 contains 16 residues. The CDR3 nucleotides are TGTGCCAGCAGCCCACTGGTGGGGTCAAACTACAATGAGCAGTTCTTC. Its translation: CASSPLVGSNYNEQFF.

This clone showed up just a few times. V gene TRBV30 combines with J gene TRBJ1-2, with a weak D call TRBD1 (5 bases). This CDR3 is built from 15 residues. CDR1 is GTSNPN, CDR2 SVGIG, per germline (reference sequence). V lost 5 bases, J lost 5 bases, and 21 bases lay in between. CDR3: CAWLTGSRGVYGYTF. In DNA, the CDR3 is TGTGCCTGGCTCACAGGTTCTCGGGGGGTTTATGGCTACACCTTC.

Only a few counts were recorded for this clone. The rearrangement uses TRBV28 and TRBJ1-2, with 9 bases identical to TRBD1. Germline CDR1 MDHEN, CDR2 SYDVKM. The CDR3 has 14 residues. The junction had 6 bases not matched to a gene; V was cut back by 6 bases and J by 4 bases. The CDR3: CASSGRDRAYGYTF. The CDR3 DNA follows: TGTGCCAGCAGCGGTCGGGACAGGGCCTATGGCTACACCTTC.

This clone was seen only a few times. The rearrangement joins TRBV6-8 to TRBJ2-7, with 9 bases lining up with TRBD2. V lost 0 bases and J lost 0; bases outside the gene matches: 15. This CDR3 contains 20 residues. Germline assignment: CDR1 MNHGY and CDR2 SAAAGT. CDR3 sequence (DNA): TGTGCCAGCAGTTACTCGCCCGGCGGGAGGGGGCAGGGAAGCTCCTACGAGCAGTACTTC. It is translated as CASSYSPGGRGQGSSYEQYF.

This clone was observed a few times. The chain combines TRBV11-3 with TRBJ2-7; 8 bases are shared with TRBD1. Germline CDR1 reads SGHNT; CDR2 reads YENEEA. With 4 bases clipped from V and 5 bases from J, the junction kept 13 bases outside the gene matches. The CDR3 length is 16 residues. CDR3 loop: CASSSPIRDRYDEQYF. CDR3 coding DNA: TGTGCCAGCAGCTCACCTATCCGGGACAGGTACGACGAGCAGTACTTC.

The genes are TRBV5-1 and TRBJ2-2; 10 bases match TRBD1. CDR3 length: 16 residues. Unmatched junction bases numbered 6, after V lost 4 bases and J lost 3 bases. The germline gives CDR1 SGHRS, CDR2 YFSETQ. CDR3 in amino acids: CASSPTGGKDTGELFF. The CDR3 coding sequence is TGCGCCAGCAGCCCGACAGGGGGCAAGGACACCGGGGAGCTGTTTTTT.